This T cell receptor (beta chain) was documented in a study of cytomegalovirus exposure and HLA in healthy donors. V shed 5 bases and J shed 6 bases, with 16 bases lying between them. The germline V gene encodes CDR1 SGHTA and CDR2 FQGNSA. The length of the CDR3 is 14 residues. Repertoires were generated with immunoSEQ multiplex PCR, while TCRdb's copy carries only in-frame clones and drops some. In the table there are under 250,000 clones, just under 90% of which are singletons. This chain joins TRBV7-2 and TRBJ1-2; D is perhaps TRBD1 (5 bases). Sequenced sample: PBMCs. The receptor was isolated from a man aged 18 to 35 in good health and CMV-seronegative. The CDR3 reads CASSPLEGVHGYTF. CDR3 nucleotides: TGTGCCAGCAGCCCCTTGGAAGGGGTTCATGGCTACACCTTC.